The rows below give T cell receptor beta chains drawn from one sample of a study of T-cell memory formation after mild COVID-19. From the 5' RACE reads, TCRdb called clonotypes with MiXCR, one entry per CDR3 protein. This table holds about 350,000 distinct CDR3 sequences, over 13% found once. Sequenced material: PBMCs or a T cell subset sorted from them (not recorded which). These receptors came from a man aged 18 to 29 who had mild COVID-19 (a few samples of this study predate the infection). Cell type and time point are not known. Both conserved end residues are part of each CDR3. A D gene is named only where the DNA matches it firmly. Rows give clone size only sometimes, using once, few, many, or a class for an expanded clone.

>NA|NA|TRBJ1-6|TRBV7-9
CASSSQGFHNSPLHF
TGTGCCAGCAGCTCCCAGGGTTTTCATAATTCACCCCTCCACTTT
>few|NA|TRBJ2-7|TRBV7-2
CASSPRGRDSYEQYF
TGTGCCAGCAGCCCCCGGGGGCGGGACTCCTACGAGCAGTACTTC
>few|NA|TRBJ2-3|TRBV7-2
CASSLGVQAGGTDTQYF
TGTGCCAGCAGCTTAGGGGTACAGGCCGGTGGAACAGATACGCAGTATTTT
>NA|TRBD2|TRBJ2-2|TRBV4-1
CASTRLAGTGELFF
TGCGCCAGCACCCGACTAGCGGGGACCGGGGAGCTGTTTTTT
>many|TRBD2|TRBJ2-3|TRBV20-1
CSAALAGSTDTQYF
TGCAGTGCCGCTCTAGCGGGGAGCACAGATACGCAGTATTTT
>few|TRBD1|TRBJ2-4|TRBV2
CASSLTGVGLAKNIQYF
TGTGCCAGCAGTCTTACAGGGGTGGGCCTAGCCAAAAACATTCAGTACTTC
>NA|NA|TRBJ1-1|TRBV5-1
CASSFAENTEAFF
TGCGCCAGCAGCTTTGCAGAGAACACTGAAGCTTTCTTT
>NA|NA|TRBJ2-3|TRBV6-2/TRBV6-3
CASSFTGRPGDTQYF
TGTGCCAGCAGTTTCACAGGCCGACCGGGAGATACGCAGTATTTT
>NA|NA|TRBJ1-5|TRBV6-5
CASSPGSLINQPQHF
TGTGCCAGCAGTCCGGGGTCTTTAATCAATCAGCCCCAGCATTTT
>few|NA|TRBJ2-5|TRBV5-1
CASSPRDPSYQETQYF
TGCGCCAGCAGCCCTCGGGACCCTTCGTACCAAGAGACCCAGTACTTC
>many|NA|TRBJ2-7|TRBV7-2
CASSFSFGRSYEQYF
TGTGCCAGCAGCTTTTCGTTTGGCAGGTCCTACGAGCAGTACTTC
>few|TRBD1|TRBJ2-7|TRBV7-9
CASSLASTGNYEQYF
TGTGCCAGCAGCTTAGCTTCGACAGGGAACTACGAGCAGTACTTC
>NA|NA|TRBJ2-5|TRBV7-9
CASSALGGPETQYF
TGTGCCAGCAGCGCCTTAGGGGGGCCGGAGACCCAGTACTTC
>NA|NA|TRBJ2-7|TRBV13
CASSQRTRTYEQYF
TGTGCCAGCAGCCAGCGAACTAGGACCTACGAGCAGTACTTC
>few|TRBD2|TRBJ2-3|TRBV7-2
CASTLGLAGGTDTQYF
TGTGCCAGCACCCTCGGACTAGCGGGGGGCACAGATACGCAGTATTTT
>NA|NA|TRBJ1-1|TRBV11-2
CASSPRVSMNTEAFF
TGTGCCAGCAGCCCCAGGGTCTCCATGAACACTGAAGCTTTCTTT
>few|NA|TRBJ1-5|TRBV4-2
CASSAGADNQPQHF
TGTGCCAGCAGCGCCGGGGCTGACAATCAGCCCCAGCATTTT
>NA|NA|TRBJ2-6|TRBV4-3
CASSPDSGANVLTF
TGCGCCAGCAGCCCGGACTCTGGGGCCAACGTCCTGACTTTC
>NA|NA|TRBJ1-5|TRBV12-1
CASSFWGKWGNQPQHF
TGTGCCAGCAGCTTTTGGGGAAAGTGGGGCAATCAGCCCCAGCATTTT
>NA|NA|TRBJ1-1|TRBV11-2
CASSLEPGQYTEAFF
TGTGCCAGCAGCTTAGAGCCGGGTCAGTACACTGAAGCTTTCTTT
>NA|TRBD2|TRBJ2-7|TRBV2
CASGGLADYEQYF
TGTGCCAGCGGGGGACTAGCGGACTACGAGCAGTACTTC
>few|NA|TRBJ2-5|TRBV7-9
CASSQDVYQETQYF
TGTGCCAGCAGCCAAGACGTATACCAAGAGACCCAGTACTTC
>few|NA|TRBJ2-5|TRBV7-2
CASSLETLVGTQYF
TGTGCCAGCAGCTTGGAGACCCTAGTAGGGACTCAGTACTTC
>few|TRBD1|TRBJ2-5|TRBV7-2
CASSRAGTGQETQYF
TGTGCCAGCAGCCGAGCCGGGACAGGGCAAGAGACCCAGTACTTC
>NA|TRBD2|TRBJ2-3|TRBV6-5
CASSYSISGGADTQYF
TGTGCCAGCAGTTACTCGATTAGCGGGGGTGCAGATACGCAGTATTTT
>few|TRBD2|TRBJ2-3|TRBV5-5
CASSSLAGGPSDTQYF
TGTGCCAGCAGCTCCTTAGCGGGGGGGCCATCAGATACGCAGTATTTT
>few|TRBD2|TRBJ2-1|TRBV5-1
CASSLTQRGRSYNEQFF
TGCGCCAGCAGCCTGACCCAGCGGGGAAGGTCCTACAATGAGCAGTTCTTC
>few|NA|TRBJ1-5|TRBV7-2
CASSLAGPPQHF
TGTGCCAGCAGCTTAGCCGGCCCGCCCCAGCATTTT
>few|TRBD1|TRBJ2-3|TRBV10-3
CAIRTGQGAHGTDTQYF
TGTGCCATCAGAACGGGACAGGGGGCGCATGGCACAGATACGCAGTATTTT
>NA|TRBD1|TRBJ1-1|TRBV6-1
CASSPGQGRGNTEAFF
TGTGCCAGCAGCCCTGGACAGGGACGTGGTAACACTGAAGCTTTCTTT
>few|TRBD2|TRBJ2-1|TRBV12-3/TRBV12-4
CASSLVGLAGDFGDEQFF
TGTGCCAGCAGTTTAGTTGGACTAGCGGGGGATTTTGGGGATGAGCAGTTCTTC
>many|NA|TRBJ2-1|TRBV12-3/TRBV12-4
CASSSNRDRGRFF
TGTGCCAGCAGTTCCAATCGGGACCGCGGTAGGTTCTTC
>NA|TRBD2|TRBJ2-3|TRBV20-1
CSASASGGTQDTQYF
TGCAGTGCTAGCGCCAGCGGGGGTACGCAAGATACGCAGTATTTT
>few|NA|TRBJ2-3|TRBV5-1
CASSDESGGRTQYF
TGCGCCAGCAGCGACGAATCGGGGGGCCGTACGCAGTATTTT
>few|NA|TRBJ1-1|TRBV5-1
CASSLGPGSMNTEAFF
TGCGCCAGCAGCTTGGGGCCGGGGAGCATGAACACTGAAGCTTTCTTT
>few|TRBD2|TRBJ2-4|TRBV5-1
CASSPSGGGDIQYF
TGCGCCAGCAGCCCTAGCGGGGGCGGGGACATTCAGTACTTC
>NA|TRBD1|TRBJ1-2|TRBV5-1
CASTSGQGTHGYTF
TGCGCCAGCACTTCGGGACAGGGAACTCATGGCTACACCTTC
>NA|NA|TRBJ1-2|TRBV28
CASSPGGDEGDYGYTF
TGTGCCAGCAGTCCGGGGGGCGACGAGGGGGACTATGGCTACACCTTC
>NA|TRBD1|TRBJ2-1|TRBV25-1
CASSATGGRDEQFF
TGTGCCAGCAGTGCGACAGGGGGTAGGGATGAGCAGTTCTTC
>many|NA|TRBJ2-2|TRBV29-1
CSAWTGELFF
TGCAGCGCTTGGACCGGGGAGCTGTTTTTT
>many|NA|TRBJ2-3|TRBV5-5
CASSLVPSLGDTQYF
TGTGCCAGCAGCTTGGTCCCTAGTCTTGGAGATACGCAGTATTTT
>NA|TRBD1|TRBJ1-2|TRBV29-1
CSADRGSGYTF
TGCAGCGCCGACAGGGGGTCAGGCTACACCTTC
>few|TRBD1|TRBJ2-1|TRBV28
CASSLHKAGTGDYNEQFF
TGTGCCAGCAGTCTACATAAAGCCGGGACAGGGGATTACAATGAGCAGTTCTTC
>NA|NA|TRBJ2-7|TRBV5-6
CASSLWEYSEQYF
TGTGCCAGCAGCTTATGGGAATACAGCGAGCAGTACTTC
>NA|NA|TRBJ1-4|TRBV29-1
CSVADLQAGTSNEKLFF
TGCAGCGTTGCAGACCTCCAGGCGGGGACGTCTAATGAAAAACTGTTTTTT
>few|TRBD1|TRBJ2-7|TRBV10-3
CAIKEQGTYEQYF
TGTGCCATCAAAGAACAGGGGACCTACGAGCAGTACTTC
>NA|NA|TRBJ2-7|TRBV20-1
CSASSGHEQYF
TGCAGTGCTAGTTCGGGGCACGAGCAGTACTTC
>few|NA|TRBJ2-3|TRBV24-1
CATSDPTQGTDTQYF
TGTGCCACCAGTGACCCGACGCAGGGGACAGATACGCAGTATTTT
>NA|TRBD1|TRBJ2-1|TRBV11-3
CASSLQGENNEQFF
TGTGCCAGCAGCTTACAGGGGGAAAACAATGAGCAGTTCTTC
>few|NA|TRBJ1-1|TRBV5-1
CASLPGGGSTEAFF
TGCGCCAGCCTCCCCGGGGGAGGGAGCACTGAAGCTTTCTTT
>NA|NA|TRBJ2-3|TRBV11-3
CASSLDWFTDTQYF
TGTGCCAGCAGCCTAGACTGGTTCACAGATACGCAGTATTTT
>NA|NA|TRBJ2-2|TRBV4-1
CASSLRRDAELFF
TGCGCCAGCAGCCTCAGGAGGGATGCGGAGCTGTTTTTT
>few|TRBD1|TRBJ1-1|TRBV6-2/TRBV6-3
CASSYATGDTEAFF
TGTGCCAGCAGTTACGCGACAGGGGACACTGAAGCTTTCTTT
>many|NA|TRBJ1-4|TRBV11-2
CASSFTGTINEKLFF
TGTGCCAGCAGCTTTACCGGGACAATTAATGAAAAACTGTTTTTT
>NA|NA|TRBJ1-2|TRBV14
CASRRSGGYGYTF
TGTGCCAGCAGGAGGTCCGGGGGCTATGGCTACACCTTC
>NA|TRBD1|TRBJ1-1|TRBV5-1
CASSRISGGFMNTEAFF
TGCGCCAGCAGCAGAATCTCAGGGGGATTCATGAACACTGAAGCTTTCTTT